The 26 T cell receptor beta chains in this list originate from one sample, sequenced in a study of control samples from healthy donors and cancer patients. Using immunoSEQ multiplex PCR, the repertoire was profiled, and TCRdb retains in-frame clones only, with some absent. The sample lists under 150,000 clones, over 85% occurring once. The sample taken for sequencing was blood. The source of these receptors is a man aged 30-40 years in good health.

The chain combines TRBV5-1 with TRBJ2-2, with 14 bases matching TRBD2. With 4 bases clipped from V and 5 bases from J, the junction kept 10 bases outside the gene matches. Germline V gene sequence: CDR1 SGHRS, CDR2 YFSETQ. CDR3 length: 18 residues. The CDR3 DNA is TGCGCCAGCAGCCGCCCGACTAGCGGGGGGGCCGGAACCGGGGAGCTGTTTTTT. This codes for CASSRPTSGGAGTGELFF.

This clone was picked up one time. The J gene is TRBJ1-6, the V gene TRBV28, with unresolved D. V lost 4 bases and J lost 7, with 5 bases in between. The CDR3 is 12 residues long. Germline V lookup: CDR1 MDHEN, CDR2 SYDVKM. The CDR3 reads CASSSGNSPLHF. CDR3 coding DNA: TGTGCCAGCAGTTCGGGGAATTCACCCCTCCACTTT.

This clone was observed once. The chain joins TRBV19 to TRBJ2-1; D gene ambiguous. Trimming shortened V by 3 bases and J by 7 bases, and 7 bases separated the two germline ends. The CDR3 runs 12 residues. Germline V gene data show CDR1 as LNHDA and CDR2 as SQIVND (reference sequence). The DNA of the CDR3 is TGTGCCAGTAGTATCTTAGCAAATGAGCAGTTCTTC. It yields the protein CASSILANEQFF.

V usage is TRBV7-9 and J usage is TRBJ2-7; D may match TRBD1 or TRBD2 (5 bases each). V gave up 4 bases and J gave up 3 bases, with 19 bases separating them. Per the germline V gene, CDR1 is SEHNR and CDR2 is FQNEAQ (reference sequence). The CDR3 consists of 16 residues. The CDR3 DNA sequence: TGTGCCAGCAGCTCCTCCTATCTCCGGGACGTCTACGAGCAGTACTTC. It encodes CASSSSYLRDVYEQYF.

The V and J genes are TRBV29-1 and TRBJ1-2; 9 nucleotides match TRBD1. The CDR3 runs to 13 residues. The trim removed 4 bases at V and 4 bases at J, leaving 4 bases unmatched. The V gene's germline CDR1 is SQVTM and CDR2 ANQGSEA. The CDR3 DNA reads as TGCAGCGTTGCCCCGGGACAGGGCTATGGCTACACCTTC. It codes for CSVAPGQGYGYTF.

This CDR3 is CASRNTGAETQYF. In DNA form, the CDR3 reads TGTGCCAGCAGAAACACAGGGGCAGAGACCCAGTACTTC. The chain uses TRBV14 and TRBJ2-5, with 7 bases fitting TRBD1. J gave up 4 bases and V 6 bases, and 5 bases lay outside the gene matches. CDR3 length: 13 residues. Germline loops: CDR1 SGHDN, CDR2 FVKESK.

This clone is medium-sized. The V gene is TRBV4-2, the J gene TRBJ2-5; TRBD1 might be the D (5 bases). The CDR3 is 15 residues long. V dropped 0 bases and J dropped 5 bases, with 13 bases sitting between them. Germline loops: CDR1 LGHNA, CDR2 YNFKEQ. For the CDR3, the DNA is TGTGCCAGCAGCCAAGATCAGGGTAGTATGGAGACCCAGTACTTC. Its protein is CASSQDQGSMETQYF.

V and J are TRBV14 and TRBJ2-1, with D perhaps being TRBD1 or TRBD2 (6 bases each). CDR1 is SGHDN, CDR2 FVKESK, per germline. V shed 0 bases and J shed 4 bases, with 16 bases lying between them. The CDR3 length is 17 residues. The CDR3 sequence: CASSQDYSGAGYNEQFF. DNA for the CDR3: TGTGCCAGCAGCCAAGACTATTCGGGGGCCGGTTACAATGAGCAGTTCTTC.

The chain has TRBV27 and TRBJ1-5; D is perhaps TRBD1 (6 bases). V was pared by 5 bases and J by 7 bases, with 15 bases between. This CDR3 is 14 amino acids long. Germline CDR1 MNHEY, CDR2 SMNVEV (reference sequence). The DNA for the CDR3 is TGTGCCAGCAGTCCTCAAGGGGGAGGGCAGCCCCAGCATTTT. This encodes CASSPQGGGQPQHF.

The genes are TRBV20-1 and TRBJ1-5; the D gene is possibly TRBD1 (6 bases). Germline V gene lookup returns CDR1 DFQATT and CDR2 SNEGSKA (reference sequence). This CDR3 contains 14 residues. The V and J ends lost 3 bases and 3 bases respectively, with 12 bases between them. CDR3: CSASHGQYNQPQHF. The CDR3 DNA sequence: TGCAGTGCTAGTCACGGACAGTACAATCAGCCCCAGCATTTT.

This clone has a single count. The J gene is TRBJ2-3, the V gene TRBV5-1, with D maybe TRBD1 (5 bases). Looked up from germline, CDR1 is SGHRS and CDR2 is YFSETQ. V lost 4 bases and J lost 5, with 26 bases in between. The CDR3 length is 18 residues. This CDR3 reads CASSALGAPDGIRDTQYF. The CDR3 DNA is TGCGCCAGCAGCGCCCTTGGGGCCCCGGACGGAATAAGAGATACGCAGTATTTT.

The J gene is TRBJ1-1, the V gene TRBV27; D is unresolved. Germline V gives CDR1 MNHEY, CDR2 SMNVEV (reference sequence). The V end lost 8 bases, the J end lost 0 bases, and 10 bases lay between the germline ends. This CDR3 contains 13 residues. The CDR3, as DNA: TGTGCCAGCGTTGGACGGCTGAACACTGAAGCTTTCTTT. Its protein is CASVGRLNTEAFF.

The J gene is TRBJ2-3, the V gene TRBV7-6; 10 nucleotides align to TRBD2. This CDR3 is built from 17 residues. V shed 4 bases, J shed 3 bases, and the junction held 10 bases outside the gene matches. In germline, CDR1 is SGHVS, CDR2 FNYEAQ. The CDR3 nucleotides are TGTGCCAGCAGCTCGGGGCTAGCGGGGGCTCTTACAGATACGCAGTATTTT. Translating it yields CASSSGLAGALTDTQYF.

The chain employs TRBV6-5 and TRBJ1-3, with 9 bases that match TRBD1. The ends lost 8 bases at V and 7 bases at J; junction bases unmatched: 9. The germline V gene has CDR1 MNHEY and CDR2 SVGAGI. CDR3 length: 14 residues. The CDR3 DNA is TGTGCCAGCGGGGACAGGGCCCTTGGTAACACCATATATTTT. This gives the protein CASGDRALGNTIYF.

The chain employs TRBV14 and TRBJ2-7; TRBD2 is a possible D gene (6 bases). The CDR3 contains 16 residues. Germline loops: CDR1 SGHDN, CDR2 FVKESK. Trimming removed 4 bases at V and 0 bases at J, with 16 bases between. CDR3 nucleotide sequence: TGTGCCAGCAGCCCGAGATGGGCGGGGAGCTCCTACGAGCAGTACTTC. Protein: CASSPRWAGSSYEQYF. Using reference TRBV14 and TRBJ2-7 for the parts outside the CDR3, the full variable domain is EAGVTQFPSHSVIEKGQTVTLRCDPISGHDNLYWYRRVMGKEIKFLLHFVKESKQDESGMPNNRFLAERTGGTYSTLKVQPAELEDSGVYFCASSPRWAGSSYEQYFGPGTRLTVT.

V and J are TRBV30 and TRBJ1-6; tentatively, D is TRBD1 (6 bases). The CDR3 has 16 amino acids. Germline values: CDR1 GTSNPN, CDR2 SVGIG (reference sequence). Trimming cost V 3 bases and J 0 bases, with 12 bases left between them. The CDR3 DNA reads as TGTGCCTGGAGAGTAGGGGGAAGCTCCTATAATTCACCCCTCCACTTT. It is translated as CAWRVGGSSYNSPLHF.

The V call is TRBV12-2, the J call TRBJ1-1. TRBV12-2 counts as a pseudogene. This CDR3 region has 16 residues. CDR3: CASRLIGGEMNTEAFF. DNA of the CDR3: TGTGCAAGTCGCTTAATAGGGGGGGAGATGAACACTGAAGCTTTCTTT.

The J gene is TRBJ2-7, the V gene TRBV28, with 9 bases matching TRBD1. Germline-derived CDR1 and CDR2 are MDHEN and SYDVKM. The CDR3 length is 14 residues. V gave up 5 bases and J gave up 9 bases; unmatched junction bases: 11. The CDR3 protein is CASSAPGQGAGQYF. For the CDR3, the DNA is TGTGCCAGCAGTGCCCCGGGACAGGGAGCCGGGCAGTACTTC.

This chain connects TRBV9 to TRBJ2-1; TRBD2 aligns across 9 bases. The V gene end was trimmed by 3 bases and the J gene end by 8 bases; junction bases not matched to a gene: 3. This CDR3 contains 13 residues. Per the germline V gene, CDR1 is SGDLS and CDR2 is YYNGEE. In nucleotides, the CDR3 is TGTGCCAGCAGCGGCGGGGGGGAGGATGAGCAGTTCTTC. This translates into CASSGGGEDEQFF.

The rearrangement joins TRBV9 to TRBJ2-2; D gene unclear. Trimming left V 0 bases short and J 5 bases short, with 11 bases between. This CDR3 comprises 15 residues. CDR1 and CDR2 (germline): SGDLS, YYNGEE. CDR3: CASSVAWGGTGELFF. The DNA of the CDR3 is TGTGCCAGCAGCGTAGCTTGGGGTGGAACCGGGGAGCTGTTTTTT.

The chain carries TRBV12-3 or TRBV12-4 and TRBJ1-1, with D unresolved. The CDR3 has 13 amino acids. The ends were cut back, 3 bases at V and 1 base at J, with 6 bases in the middle. CDR3 nucleotide sequence: TGTGCCAGCAGTTTTTCCAGGAACACTGAAGCTTTCTTT. Encoded protein: CASSFSRNTEAFF.

The chain uses TRBV10-3 and TRBJ2-7; D not certain. The germline gives CDR1 ENHRY, CDR2 SYGVKD. The CDR3 has 12 residues. V was cut by 2 bases and J by 3 bases, with 5 bases left in between. CDR3 amino acids: CAISEPVYEQYF. The CDR3, as DNA: TGTGCCATCAGTGAGCCCGTCTACGAGCAGTACTTC.

This sequence joins TRBV5-1 and TRBJ2-7; 11 positions agree with TRBD2. Germline V gene sequence: CDR1 SGHRS, CDR2 YFSETQ. The CDR3 consists of 14 residues. With V trimmed by 4 bases and J by 2 bases, 2 bases remained unmatched. CDR3 residues: CASSTSGGAYEQYF. CDR3 sequence (DNA): TGCGCCAGCAGCACTAGCGGGGGAGCCTACGAGCAGTACTTC.

The chain couples TRBV5-1 to TRBJ1-6; D call uncertain. The germline V gene encodes CDR1 SGHRS and CDR2 YFSETQ. The CDR3 has 16 amino acids. Between the trimmed V and J ends, which lost 0 bases and 8 bases, there was a span of 15 bases. The CDR3 bases are TGCGCCAGCAGCTTGGCTCCGGGAGGGCGGGATTCACCCCTCCACTTT. Protein sequence: CASSLAPGGRDSPLHF.

This rearrangement joins TRBV5-1 to TRBJ2-1; 8 bases match TRBD1. CDR3 length: 15 residues. Germline V lookup: CDR1 SGHRS, CDR2 YFSETQ. V shed 1 base, J shed 3 bases, and the junction held 3 bases outside the gene matches. The CDR3 DNA is TGCGCCAGCAGCTTGACAGGGGGAAACTACAATGAGCAGTTCTTC. Translated: CASSLTGGNYNEQFF.

The chain uses TRBV7-9 and TRBJ2-7, with TRBD2 matching over 12 bases. The CDR3 has 14 amino acids. Germline trimming cut 5 bases from V and 2 bases from J; bases unmatched to any gene: 1. The germline gives CDR1 SEHNR, CDR2 FQNEAQ (reference sequence). Here the CDR3 reads CASSRTSGTYEQYF. CDR3 DNA: TGTGCCAGCAGCCGGACTAGCGGGACCTACGAGCAGTACTTC.